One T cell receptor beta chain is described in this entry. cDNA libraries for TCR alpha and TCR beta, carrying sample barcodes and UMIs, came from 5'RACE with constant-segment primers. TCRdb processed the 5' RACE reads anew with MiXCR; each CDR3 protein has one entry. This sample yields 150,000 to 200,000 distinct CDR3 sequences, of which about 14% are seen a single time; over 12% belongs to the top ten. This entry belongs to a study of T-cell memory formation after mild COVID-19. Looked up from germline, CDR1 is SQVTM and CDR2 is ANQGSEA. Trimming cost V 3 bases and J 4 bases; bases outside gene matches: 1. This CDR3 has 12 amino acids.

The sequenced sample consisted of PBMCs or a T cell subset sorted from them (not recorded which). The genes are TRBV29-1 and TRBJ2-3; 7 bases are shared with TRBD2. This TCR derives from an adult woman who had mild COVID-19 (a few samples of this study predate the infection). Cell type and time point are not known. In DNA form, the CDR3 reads TGCAGCGTTGACGGGGGGTCAGATACGCAGTATTTT. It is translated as CSVDGGSDTQYF.